One sample yielded the 6 T cell receptor beta chains listed below, sequenced in a study of blood T cell repertoires in COVID-19. Using immunoSEQ multiplex PCR, the repertoire was profiled, and TCRdb retains in-frame clones only, with some absent. The sample records about 210,000 clones, around 80% being singletons. The specimen sequenced was peripheral blood. These receptors all come from a woman aged 35 to 49 with acute or convalescent COVID-19.

This sequence joins TRBV6-5 and TRBJ1-5; D perhaps matches TRBD1 (6 bases). Deletions cut 2 bases from V and 2 bases from J, with 13 bases between. This CDR3 has 16 residues. Germline CDR1 is MNHEY and CDR2 is SVGAGI. The CDR3 DNA is TGTGCCAGCAGTTACAGGGGGGGTAGGCGCAATCAGCCCCAGCATTTT. This encodes CASSYRGGRRNQPQHF.

The chain carries TRBV24-1 and TRBJ2-1, with D possibly matching TRBD2 (5 bases). Germline values: CDR1 KGHDR, CDR2 SFDVKD. The germline V and J ends were trimmed by 9 bases and 5 bases, with 13 bases remaining between them. CDR3 length: 13 residues. The CDR3 loop reads CATRDYHNNEQFF. CDR3 sequence (DNA): TGTGCCACCCGCGACTACCACAACAATGAGCAGTTCTTC.

The chain couples TRBV4-3 to TRBJ2-2, with a possible D match to TRBD2 (5 bases). Trimming stripped 3 bases from V and 0 bases from J, with 11 bases between. CDR1 is LGHNA, CDR2 YSLEER, per germline. CDR3 length: 16 amino acids. The CDR3 region has the DNA TGCGCCAGCAGCCAGGGAGTGAGGGCGAACACCGGGGAGCTGTTTTTT. It codes for CASSQGVRANTGELFF.

Concerning this clone itself: The sample carries other DNA sequences with the same CDR3. The V gene is TRBV27, the J gene TRBJ2-3; no clear D gene. The CDR3 extends over 14 amino acids. The germline V gene has CDR1 MNHEY and CDR2 SMNVEV (reference sequence). Trimming pared 3 bases from V and 3 bases from J, leaving 10 bases between. This CDR3 reads CASSLSRGTDTQYF. The CDR3 region has the DNA TGTGCCAGCAGTTTGAGCCGAGGAACAGATACGCAGTATTTT.

This chain links TRBV3-1 (or the pseudogene TRBV3-2) with TRBJ2-2; the D is unclear. The V and J ends lost 2 bases and 1 base respectively, with 11 bases between them. Germline V gives CDR1 LGHDT, CDR2 YNNKEL (reference sequence). The CDR3 runs 16 residues. The CDR3: CASSQFGTGNTGELFF. CDR3 DNA: TGTGCCAGCAGCCAATTTGGAACGGGGAACACCGGGGAGCTGTTTTTT.

This clone showed up just a few times. J is TRBJ2-7 and V is TRBV19; 7 bases align to TRBD2. This CDR3 is built from 15 residues. The germline CDR1 and CDR2 sequences are LNHDA and SQIVND (reference sequence). Germline trimming cut 5 bases from V and 1 base from J; bases unmatched to any gene: 8. The CDR3: CASSAYPGGSYEQYF. The CDR3 coding sequence is TGTGCCAGTAGTGCCTATCCGGGGGGTTCCTACGAGCAGTACTTC. Variable domain in full (rest from reference TRBV19 and TRBJ2-7): DGGITQSPKYLFRKEGQNVTLSCEQNLNHDAMYWYRQDPGQGLRLIYYSQIVNDFQKGDIAEGYSVSREKKESFPLTVTSAQKNPTAFYLCASSAYPGGSYEQYFGPGTRLTVT.